The clone carrying this T cell receptor beta chain appeared a few times. Its antigen is undetermined. This sample is part of a study of blood T cells in healthy people across ages. Study results and limitations: Those diversity estimates obtained from one million T cells were thought to be underestimates. Among long-lived donors, naive CD4+ cells were more numerous and diversity higher than in aged donors.

Each sample provided at least 5 micrograms of extracted total RNA. A second PCR, run for about 6 to 12 cycles, used a sample-barcoded 5' primer plus a J-beta primer mix. MiXCR, run by TCRdb on the 5' RACE reads, gives a single entry per CDR3 protein. The sample has more than 1 million distinct CDR3 sequences; 40% to 45% are singletons. Sequencing used blood. The clonotype was recovered from a woman in her sixties in good health.

CDR3 in DNA: TGTGCCAGCAGCCACAAGGGACAGGGGAGGCAGGAGCAGTACTTC. It is translated as CASSHKGQGRQEQYF. The chain recombines TRBV7-6 with TRBJ2-7; 10 bases map to TRBD1. V was pared by 5 bases and J by 7 bases, with 11 bases of the junction left unmatched. The germline gives CDR1 SGHVS, CDR2 FNYEAQ. The CDR3 is 15 amino acids.